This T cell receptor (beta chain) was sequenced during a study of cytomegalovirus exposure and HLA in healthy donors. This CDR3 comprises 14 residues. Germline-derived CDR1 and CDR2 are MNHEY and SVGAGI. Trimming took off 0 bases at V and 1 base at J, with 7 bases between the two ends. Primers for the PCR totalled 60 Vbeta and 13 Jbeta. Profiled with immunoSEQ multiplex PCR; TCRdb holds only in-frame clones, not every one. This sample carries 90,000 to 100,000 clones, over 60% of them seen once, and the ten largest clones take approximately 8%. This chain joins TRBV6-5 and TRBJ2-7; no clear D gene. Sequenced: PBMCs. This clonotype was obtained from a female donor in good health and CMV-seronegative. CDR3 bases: TGTGCCAGCAGTTACTCGGGCCCTTCCTACGAGCAGTACTTC. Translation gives CASSYSGPSYEQYF.